These 24 T cell receptor beta chains were all obtained from the same sample, sequenced in a study of shared clonotypes between healthy human individuals. Method: immunoSEQ multiplex PCR; TCRdb's copy keeps in-frame clones and lacks some. Among 450,000 to 600,000 clones listed, 79% were seen once. Sequencing was performed on PBMCs. The receptors were sampled from a woman aged 40 to 49 in good health. Some clones in this sample may be carry-over from other donors' samples.

This chain joins TRBV2 and TRBJ1-1, with TRBD1 as a possible D gene (5 bases). Deletions cut 8 bases from V and 5 bases from J, with 18 bases between. The germline V gene has CDR1 SNHLY and CDR2 FYNNEI. This CDR3 spans 14 amino acids. The CDR3 reads CASLFGAPGTEAFF. The DNA of the CDR3 is TGTGCCAGCCTCTTCGGGGCCCCTGGGACTGAAGCTTTCTTT.

This sequence joins TRBV19 and TRBJ1-2, with 8 bases aligning to TRBD1. V lost 7 bases and J lost 2; bases outside the gene matches: 12. The CDR3 extends over 16 amino acids. Germline V lookup: CDR1 LNHDA, CDR2 SQIVND (reference sequence). The CDR3 DNA sequence: TGTGCCAGTATCGGTGCCGGGACAGGAACCAACTATGGCTACACCTTC. Residues: CASIGAGTGTNYGYTF.

This clone came up once. This chain connects TRBV18 to TRBJ2-7, with D perhaps TRBD2 (5 bases). The CDR3 length is 12 residues. Looked up from germline, CDR1 is KGHSH and CDR2 is LQKENI. V was pared by 5 bases and J by 10 bases, with 15 bases between. The CDR3 protein is CASSDSERRQYF. The CDR3, as DNA: TGTGCCAGCTCAGATAGCGAGCGTCGCCAGTACTTC. The variable domain in full, completed from reference TRBV18 and TRBJ2-7, reads NAGVMQNPRHLVRRRGQEARLRCSPMKGHSHVYWYRQLPEEGLKFMVYLQKENIIDESGMPKERFSAEFPKEGPSILRIQQVVRGDSAAYFCASSDSERRQYFGPGTRLTVT.

The V call is TRBV18, the J call TRBJ2-7; D is uncertain. Trimming took 6 bases from V and 2 from J, leaving 14 bases between them. Per germline, CDR1 KGHSH and CDR2 LQKENI. The CDR3 is made up of 14 amino acids. CDR3 region: CASSSETKTYEQYF. The CDR3 nucleotides are TGTGCCAGCTCTTCGGAGACAAAGACCTACGAGCAGTACTTC.

This clone was picked up a small number of times. The CDR3 here is CASSQSGSSPNEQFF. The CDR3 nucleotides are TGCGCCAGCAGCCAAAGCGGGAGCTCCCCGAATGAGCAGTTCTTC. This chain connects TRBV5-1 to TRBJ2-1; 8 bases are a match to TRBD2. The CDR3 loop spans 15 amino acids. The V gene's germline CDR1 is SGHRS and CDR2 YFSETQ. The ends lost 4 bases at V and 7 bases at J; junction bases unmatched: 10.

The sample holds a few counts of this clone. The rearrangement uses TRBV2 and TRBJ2-5, with 7 nucleotides matching TRBD2. Trimming at V came to 3 bases and at J to 4 bases, leaving 11 bases not matched to a gene. This CDR3 region has 16 residues. Germline V lookup: CDR1 SNHLY, CDR2 FYNNEI. The CDR3 reads CASSDGRGGSGETQYF. Written as DNA, the CDR3 is TGTGCCAGCAGTGATGGGAGGGGAGGGTCAGGAGAGACCCAGTACTTC.

This sequence joins TRBV4-1 and TRBJ1-1, with D uncertain. This CDR3 spans 14 amino acids. Germline CDR1 and CDR2: MGHRA and YSYEKL. V was shortened by 0 bases and J by 5 bases, with 10 bases between the two germline ends. The CDR3 here is CASSQDPGRTEAFF. The CDR3 bases are TGCGCCAGCAGCCAAGATCCTGGGCGGACTGAAGCTTTCTTT.

V and J are TRBV15 and TRBJ1-2; a possible D gene is TRBD1 (5 bases). The CDR3 is 15 amino acids. Germline V lookup: CDR1 LNHNV, CDR2 YYDKDF (reference sequence). Trimming removed 0 bases at V and 3 bases at J, with 11 bases between. Here the CDR3 reads CATSRDRGTHYGYTF. In nucleotides, the CDR3 is TGTGCCACCAGCAGAGATCGCGGGACGCACTATGGCTACACCTTC.

The table lists this clone with a count of one. V and J are TRBV5-1 and TRBJ2-3, with 10 bases that match TRBD2. V shed 3 bases and J 0 bases; nucleotides not matched to a gene: 4. CDR3 length: 16 amino acids. Germline V gene lookup returns CDR1 SGHRS and CDR2 YFSETQ. The CDR3: CASSSAAGGSTDTQYF. CDR3 nucleotide sequence: TGCGCCAGCAGCTCTGCAGCGGGAGGGAGCACAGATACGCAGTATTTT.

This clone showed up just once. DNA of the CDR3: TGCGCCAGCAGCTTGGCGGGGGCTAGAGAGACCCAGTACTTC. Translation: CASSLAGARETQYF. The chain employs TRBV5-1 and TRBJ2-5, with D tentatively TRBD1 or TRBD2 (6 bases each). V gave up 0 bases and J gave up 4 bases, with 10 bases separating them. CDR1 and CDR2 (germline): SGHRS, YFSETQ. The CDR3 spans 14 residues.

The chain has TRBV9 and TRBJ2-1; 10 nucleotides agree with TRBD2. V lost 3 bases, J lost 5 bases, and 14 bases stayed unmatched. Germline CDR1 and CDR2: SGDLS and YYNGEE. The CDR3 consists of 18 residues. CDR3 nucleotide sequence: TGTGCCAGCAGCGCATCCGCCTTCAGGACTAGCGGCCACAATGAGCAGTTCTTC. Translation: CASSASAFRTSGHNEQFF.

This clone was recorded a few times. In the same sample, other DNA sequences code for this CDR3. V is TRBV11-1 and J is TRBJ2-1, with 9 bases that match TRBD2. This CDR3 contains 14 residues. CDR1 SGHAT and CDR2 FQDESV come from the germline V gene (reference sequence). V shed 1 base, J shed 5 bases, and the junction held 0 bases outside the gene matches. CDR3 region: CASSLGLADNEQFF. DNA of the CDR3: TGTGCCAGCAGCTTAGGACTAGCGGACAATGAGCAGTTCTTC. Filled out from reference TRBV11-1 and TRBJ2-1, the complete variable domain reads EAEVAQSPRYKITEKSQAVAFWCDPISGHATLYWYRQILGQGPELLVQFQDESVVDDSQLPKDRFSAERLKGVDSTLKIQPAELGDSAMYLCASSLGLADNEQFFGPGTRLTVL.

This chain links TRBV10-3 with TRBJ2-3, with 12 bases identical to TRBD2. This CDR3 has 17 amino acids. J was trimmed by 6 bases and V by 1 base; bases with no gene match: 8. The germline gives CDR1 ENHRY, CDR2 SYGVKD. This CDR3 is CAISEYTTSGRGDTQYF. DNA for the CDR3: TGTGCCATCAGTGAGTATACGACTAGCGGGAGAGGTGATACGCAGTATTTT.

The DNA of the CDR3 is TGTGCCAGTAGTACTAGCGGGAACGGGTACGAGCAGTACTTC. It translates to CASSTSGNGYEQYF. The chain joins TRBV19 to TRBJ2-7; 9 nucleotides align to TRBD2. The CDR3 runs 14 residues. Germline V lookup: CDR1 LNHDA, CDR2 SQIVND (reference sequence). V was pared by 4 bases and J by 4 bases, with 5 bases of the junction left unmatched.

The chain couples TRBV27 to TRBJ2-7, with 10 bases lining up with TRBD1. The CDR3 has 14 amino acids. Germline assignment: CDR1 MNHEY and CDR2 SMNVEV (reference sequence). After removal of 3 bases from V and 4 bases from J, the junction contained 3 bases not matched to a gene. Here the CDR3 reads CASSFGTGEYEQYF. In DNA form, the CDR3 reads TGTGCCAGCAGTTTTGGGACAGGGGAATACGAGCAGTACTTC.

The rearrangement joins TRBV25-1 to TRBJ2-2; TRBD1 aligns across 7 bases. Trimming cost V 6 bases and J 3 bases; bases outside gene matches: 7. The CDR3 runs to 15 residues. Germline values: CDR1 MGHDK, CDR2 SYGVNS. CDR3: CASSSLTGDTGELFF. The CDR3 nucleotides are TGTGCCAGCAGCTCCCTTACAGGGGACACCGGGGAGCTGTTTTTT.

This chain connects TRBV7-9 to TRBJ2-7; D possibly uses TRBD1 or TRBD2 (5 bases each). Looked up from germline, CDR1 is SEHNR and CDR2 is FQNEAQ (reference sequence). Trimming took off 1 base at V and 0 bases at J, with 19 bases between the two ends. The CDR3 covers 18 residues. CDR3 sequence: CASSLGVEGRISSYEQYF. The CDR3 DNA reads TGTGCCAGCAGCTTAGGGGTCGAGGGACGGATAAGCTCCTACGAGCAGTACTTC.

The chain links TRBV7-8 to TRBJ2-1, with 8 bases lining up with TRBD2. Trimming at V came to 5 bases and at J to 9 bases, leaving 12 bases not matched to a gene. There are 15 residues in the CDR3. Germline CDR1 is SGHVS and CDR2 is FQNEAQ. In nucleotides, the CDR3 is TGTGCCAGCAGCCTTCCAGCGGGAGAGTTAAGTGAGCAGTTCTTC. Translated, it gives CASSLPAGELSEQFF.

The rearrangement joins TRBV28 to TRBJ2-4; D may be TRBD1 (6 bases). Germline-derived CDR1 and CDR2 are MDHEN and SYDVKM. The germline V and J ends were trimmed by 2 bases and 15 bases, with 14 bases remaining between them. The CDR3 is 12 amino acids. CDR3 sequence (DNA): TGTGCCAGCAGTTTAGCCCTGGGACACCTGTACTTC. The encoded protein is CASSLALGHLYF.

The rearrangement uses TRBV7-2 and TRBJ2-5; TRBD1 or TRBD2 may be the D gene (5 bases each). Looked up from germline, CDR1 is SGHTA and CDR2 is FQGNSA. V was clipped by 1 base and J by 6 bases, with 15 bases between them. This CDR3 has 15 amino acids. Written as DNA, the CDR3 is TGTGCCAGCAGCTTAGGGTCGGGACCCGGTCAGACCCAGTACTTC. Protein: CASSLGSGPGQTQYF.

This rearrangement joins TRBV14 to TRBJ2-1; 9 nucleotides line up with TRBD2. Germline CDR1 and CDR2: SGHDN and FVKESK. This CDR3 contains 17 residues. Losses at the gene ends were 4 bases for V and 7 bases for J; bases not matched to a gene: 14. DNA for the CDR3: TGTGCCAGCAGCCTTCTCGAGGGGCGGGAGGGGCGAAATGAGCAGTTCTTC. This translates into CASSLLEGREGRNEQFF.

DNA for the CDR3: TGTGCCAGCACGGGCCAGAATAATTCACCCCTCCACTTT. Protein product: CASTGQNNSPLHF. The V and J genes are TRBV28 and TRBJ1-6; the D is unclear. Per germline, CDR1 MDHEN and CDR2 SYDVKM. Trimming removed 7 bases from V and 5 bases from J, with 9 bases in between. The CDR3 extends over 13 amino acids.

There are a few counts of this clone. The chain carries TRBV10-3 and TRBJ1-1; no clear D gene. The CDR3 has 12 amino acids. Trimming cost V 3 bases and J 7 bases, with 9 bases left between them. Germline assignment: CDR1 ENHRY and CDR2 SYGVKD. The CDR3 here is CAISDAAVEAFF. CDR3 DNA sequence: TGTGCCATCAGTGATGCGGCAGTTGAAGCTTTCTTT.

This clone has just one count. The chain employs TRBV4-2 and TRBJ2-2; no clear D gene. The length of the CDR3 is 17 residues. Trimming left V 6 bases short and J 5 bases short, with 22 bases between. The V gene's germline CDR1 is LGHNA and CDR2 YNFKEQ. The CDR3 reads CASSSILDVVGTGELFF. CDR3 sequence (DNA): TGTGCCAGCAGTTCAATACTCGATGTTGTAGGGACCGGGGAGCTGTTTTTT.